These 8 T cell receptor beta chains were all obtained from the same sample, sequenced in a study of blood T cell repertoires in COVID-19 (dated by TCRdb to 2018 to 2021). The library was obtained by the immunoSEQ multiplex PCR assay. The table was pulled from immuneACCESS by TCRdb, which kept in-frame rearrangements only. Such tables lose some clones; where checked, under half of the loss comes from unresolved V genes, and the rest has no known cause. Recorded for this sample are 290,000 or so clones; approximately 91% of them occurred a single time. The ten largest clones capture around 2.2% of the sample. Specimen: peripheral blood. Source of these receptors: a woman in her 30s with COVID-19, enrolled during active disease.

The V call is TRBV30, the J call TRBJ1-1; tentative D call: TRBD1 (5 bases). Germline V gene sequence: CDR1 GTSNPN, CDR2 SVGIG (reference sequence). The V end lost 0 bases, the J end lost 6 bases, and 11 bases lay between the germline ends. This CDR3 spans 13 amino acids. The CDR3 region is CAWSVREGAEAFF. As DNA, the CDR3 is TGTGCCTGGAGTGTCAGGGAAGGGGCTGAAGCTTTCTTT.

CDR3 in DNA: TGTGCCAGCAGCTTATTGGACAGGGGGACCGGGGAGCTGTTTTTT. It yields the protein CASSLLDRGTGELFF. The chain joins TRBV7-9 to TRBJ2-2; the match to TRBD1 covers 10 bases. This CDR3 is built from 15 residues. Germline-derived CDR1 and CDR2 are SEHNR and FQNEAQ (reference sequence). The V and J ends lost 2 bases and 5 bases, in that order; junction bases with no gene match: 2.

Only one count was recorded for this clone. The gene calls are TRBV11-3 and TRBJ2-2; TRBD2 is a possible D gene (6 bases). The CDR3 covers 15 residues. Germline V gene sequence: CDR1 SGHNT, CDR2 YENEEA. The ends were cut back, 3 bases at V and 6 bases at J, with 14 bases in the middle. This CDR3 reads CASSFTGGLAGELFF. In nucleotides, the CDR3 is TGTGCCAGCAGCTTTACCGGGGGTCTGGCCGGGGAGCTGTTTTTT.

The chain uses TRBV29-1 and TRBJ1-1; 7 bases are shared with TRBD1. The J segment lost 4 bases and the V segment lost 4 bases, leaving 15 bases of the junction unmatched. CDR1 and CDR2 (germline): SQVTM, ANQGSEA. This CDR3 is 16 amino acids long. The CDR3 protein is CSVAGTAPTSSTEAFF. CDR3 nucleotides: TGCAGCGTTGCCGGGACAGCTCCGACAAGTTCCACTGAAGCTTTCTTT.

The gene calls are TRBV5-1 and TRBJ2-7; D unclear. V shed 5 bases and J shed 0 bases, with 12 bases lying between them. CDR1 is SGHRS and CDR2 is YFSETQ in the germline V gene. This CDR3 has 14 amino acids. In nucleotides, the CDR3 is TGCGCCAGCAGGTTAGCCCTGAGCTCCTACGAGCAGTACTTC. It is translated as CASRLALSSYEQYF. Together with reference TRBV5-1 and TRBJ2-7, the CDR3 gives the full variable domain: KAGVTQTPRYLIKTRGQQVTLSCSPISGHRSVSWYQQTPGQGLQFLFEYFSETQRNKGNFPGRFSGRQFSNSRSEMNVSTLELGDSALYLCASRLALSSYEQYFGPGTRLTVT.

The V call is TRBV5-1, the J call TRBJ2-7; 9 nucleotides align to TRBD2. Per germline, CDR1 SGHRS and CDR2 YFSETQ. V lost 5 bases and J lost 3; bases outside the gene matches: 9. This CDR3 has 15 amino acids. CDR3 coding DNA: TGCGCCAGCAGTTCTAGCGGGGCGGGCGTCTACGAGCAGTACTTC. Translation: CASSSSGAGVYEQYF.

The CDR3 is CASSQGQGFAYEQYF. The CDR3 DNA is TGTGCCAGCAGCCAAGGGCAGGGGTTCGCCTACGAGCAGTACTTC. This chain connects TRBV14 to TRBJ2-7; tentatively, D is TRBD1 (6 bases). Germline V gene lookup returns CDR1 SGHDN and CDR2 FVKESK. V was shortened by 1 base and J by 2 bases, with 12 bases between the two germline ends. This CDR3 is built from 15 residues.

V is TRBV6-6 and J is TRBJ1-5; D may be TRBD1 (6 bases). The V end lost 2 bases, the J end lost 2 bases, and 10 bases lay between the germline ends. CDR3 length: 15 residues. Germline V gene lookup returns CDR1 MNHNY and CDR2 SVGAGI (reference sequence). CDR3 sequence reads: CASSYRTEGNQPQHF. As DNA, the CDR3 is TGTGCCAGCAGTTACCGGACAGAGGGCAATCAGCCCCAGCATTTT.